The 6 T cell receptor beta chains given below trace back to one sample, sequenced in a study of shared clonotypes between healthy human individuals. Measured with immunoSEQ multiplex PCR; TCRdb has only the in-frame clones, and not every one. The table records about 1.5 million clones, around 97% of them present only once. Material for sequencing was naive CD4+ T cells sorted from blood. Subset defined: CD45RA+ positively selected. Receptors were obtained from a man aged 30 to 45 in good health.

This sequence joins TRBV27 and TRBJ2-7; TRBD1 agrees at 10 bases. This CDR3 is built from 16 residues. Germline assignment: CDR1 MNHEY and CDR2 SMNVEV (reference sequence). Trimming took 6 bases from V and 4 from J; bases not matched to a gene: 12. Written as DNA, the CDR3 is TGTGCCAGCAGAAGGATTAAGACAGGGGGCAAGTACGAGCAGTACTTC. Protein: CASRRIKTGGKYEQYF.

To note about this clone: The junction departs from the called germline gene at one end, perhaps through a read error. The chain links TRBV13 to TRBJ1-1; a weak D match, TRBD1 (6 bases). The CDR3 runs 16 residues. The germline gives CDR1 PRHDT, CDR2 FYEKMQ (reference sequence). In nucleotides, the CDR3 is TGTGCCAGCAGCCTAGGGGGTTTGCAGGGGAACACTGAAGCTTTCTTT. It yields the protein CASSLGGLQGNTEAFF.

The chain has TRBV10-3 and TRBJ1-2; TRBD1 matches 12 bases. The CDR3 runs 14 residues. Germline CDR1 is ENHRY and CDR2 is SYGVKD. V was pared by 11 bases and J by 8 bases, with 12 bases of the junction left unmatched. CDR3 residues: CAVGQGASLPGYTF. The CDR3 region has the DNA TGTGCCGTGGGACAGGGGGCATCCCTGCCGGGCTACACCTTC.

This CDR3 reads CASSLSLLAGSTDTQYF. The CDR3 nucleotides read TGTGCCAGCAGTTTATCCTTACTAGCGGGATCCACAGATACGCAGTATTTT. The rearrangement joins TRBV28 to TRBJ2-3, with 10 positions matching TRBD2. The germline CDR1 and CDR2 sequences are MDHEN and SYDVKM. Unmatched junction bases numbered 6, after V lost 1 base and J lost 2 bases. The CDR3 runs 17 residues.

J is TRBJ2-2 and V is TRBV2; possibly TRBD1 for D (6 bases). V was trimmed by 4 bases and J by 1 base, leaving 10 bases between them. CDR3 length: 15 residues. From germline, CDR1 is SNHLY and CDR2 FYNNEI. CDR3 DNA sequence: TGTGCCAGCAGTGTGGGGGCCTTGAACACCGGGGAGCTGTTTTTT. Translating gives CASSVGALNTGELFF.

CDR3 amino acids: CASSTVAGLRTDTQYF. DNA of the CDR3: TGTGCCAGTAGTACCGTAGCGGGTCTCCGCACAGATACGCAGTATTTT. The chain employs TRBV19 and TRBJ2-3; 7 bases fit TRBD2. Trimming at V came to 4 bases and at J to 1 base, leaving 8 bases not matched to a gene. The CDR3 covers 16 residues. Germline CDR1 and CDR2: LNHDA and SQIVND (reference sequence).